The 5 T cell receptor beta chains in this list originate from one sample, sequenced in a study of cytomegalovirus exposure and HLA in healthy donors. Method: immunoSEQ multiplex PCR; TCRdb's copy keeps in-frame clones and lacks some. The data contain some 120,000 clones, 70% to 90% of them seen just once; the ten biggest clones take up around 1.9%. Sequenced material: PBMCs. These receptors originate from a woman under 30 in good health and CMV-seronegative.

This clone was counted once. The rearrangement uses TRBV4-3 and TRBJ2-7; 10 bases align to TRBD1. Germline trimming cut 3 bases from V and 2 bases from J; bases unmatched to any gene: 13. Germline V gene lookup returns CDR1 LGHNA and CDR2 YSLEER. The CDR3 has 18 amino acids. In DNA, the CDR3 is TGCGCCAGCAGCCAGATCCTGGCCCTTGGACAGGGGGCCTACGAGCAGTACTTC. Protein product: CASSQILALGQGAYEQYF.

This chain joins TRBV19 and TRBJ2-1, with 10 bases that match TRBD1. V gave up 4 bases and J gave up 9 bases; unmatched junction bases: 12. Germline lookup yields CDR1 LNHDA and CDR2 SQIVND (reference sequence). This CDR3 is built from 16 residues. For the CDR3, the DNA is TGTGCCAGTAGTAGGGCGGACAGGGGGTATATGGGTGAGCAGTTCTTC. It yields the protein CASSRADRGYMGEQFF.

J is TRBJ2-5 and V is TRBV7-9, with D possibly being TRBD1 (5 bases). The germline V gene has CDR1 SEHNR and CDR2 FQNEAQ (reference sequence). Deletions cut 5 bases from V and 4 bases from J, with 14 bases between. The CDR3 totals 14 residues. The CDR3 loop is CASSDSNLGETQYF. CDR3 DNA: TGTGCCAGCAGCGACAGTAATTTGGGAGAGACCCAGTACTTC.

The rearrangement uses TRBV6-4 and TRBJ2-5; D gene ambiguous. V lost 6 bases and J 1 base, leaving 21 bases between the germline ends. The CDR3 is 17 residues long. The V gene's germline CDR1 is MRHNA and CDR2 SNTAGT. The CDR3 bases are TGTGCCAGCAGCGAGACGTTACGGCGGCGTCCCCAAGAGACCCAGTACTTC. Translated, it gives CASSETLRRRPQETQYF.

The V call is TRBV1, the J call TRBJ2-7; TRBD1 is taken as the D call from the table, unchecked against the DNA. TRBV1 is marked as a pseudogene. The CDR3 runs to 20 residues. The CDR3 DNA follows: TGCACCAGCAGCCAAGTCACTCCCTCCCCTCGACAGGCAAACCCCTACGAGCAGTACTTC. Amino acids: CTSSQVTPSPRQANPYEQYF.